The source of this TCR beta chain is a study of blood T cell repertoires in COVID-19. V lost 1 base, J lost 8 bases, and 11 bases lay in between. CDR1 and CDR2 (germline): MNHEY, SVGEGT. The length of the CDR3 is 13 residues. Sequenced by immunoSEQ multiplex PCR; TCRdb stores in-frame clones only, minus some. The sample comprises 200,000 to 300,000 clones, 80% to 90% of which are singletons, and about 1.4% rests with the top ten. Sequencing was carried out using peripheral blood. The rearrangement links TRBV6-2 or TRBV6-3 to TRBJ1-2, with TRBD1 as a possible D gene (5 bases). The origin of this receptor is a woman between 35 and 50 years old who had recovered from COVID-19. CDR3 region: CASSYWGEGGYTF. For the CDR3, the DNA is TGTGCCAGCAGTTACTGGGGGGAGGGCGGCTACACCTTC.